This section outlines one T cell receptor beta chain sequence together with its context. Its antigen is unknown. The input lacks base qualities; no much larger clone sits a single base away. Using the deep immunoSEQ assay, multiplex PCR amplified TCR CDR3 regions from genomic DNA. Extracted genomic DNA from each cell subset was distributed evenly across all wells of several immunoSEQ 96-well plates, and each plate was treated as a replicate. For sorted subsets, each replicate PCR was loaded with about 0.2 ug genomic DNA, equivalent to about 33,000 T cell genomes. Purified libraries were quantified with a Qubit 3.0 fluorometer, sized on a Bioanalyzer 2100, and re-quantified with the KAPA Library Quantification kit. Every immunoSEQ 96-well plate was sequenced on a dedicated single-read 150-cycle Illumina NextSeq 550 flow cell. The paper's data handling went like this. The immunoSEQ output contained only junctional sequences without quality scores, so filtering could not match that applied to full-length reads. To assign V/J genes and CDR3, sequences were annotated against IMGT germline references using PyIR, a Python wrapper for IgBLAST v1.9. Reads with weak V/J assignments (E-value above 1e-6), missing CDR3, stop codons, out-of-frame junctions, or ambiguous translated residues were removed. A V3J clonotype was defined by an identical inferred V gene, J gene, and CDR3 amino acid sequence. Percentage overlap between repertoires was computed as shared unique clonotypes divided by the size of the smaller repertoire. RTK rarefaction, the Chao1 estimator, and Recon v2.1 estimates of unobserved clonotypes were used to assess repertoire richness. OLGA was used to compute generation probabilities for all TCRbeta clonotypes that the gDNA method yielded from a handful of donors. Entries here come from immuneACCESS through TCRdb and include only in-frame sequences with V and J called. Some clones fail to appear in such tables; in the studies checked, an unresolved V gene covers under half of the shortfall, and the cause of the remainder is unknown. V, J and clone size are those of that table, while D and trimming were read from the DNA. The sample table contains around 2,000,000 clones; only one count was recorded for 85% to 95% of them. The ten most abundant clones make up roughly 1% of the sample.

Relative to germline, V is 1 base shorter and J is 6 bases shorter, with 9 bases between their ends. Including the terminal cysteine and phenylalanine, the CDR3 comprises 13 residues. Only the CDR3 DNA is retained, 39 bases long and in frame from the first base. Reading the germline V gene (reference sequence) gives CDR1 PRHDT and CDR2 FYEKMQ. This entry comes from a study of shared clonotypes between healthy human individuals (dated by TCRdb to the early 2020s). The study in broad terms: Two women and three men aged 18 to 49 years were included in the cohort. For each donor, CD4 naive and CD4 memory were each run on three plates, CD8 naive on two plates, and CD8 memory on one plate. To estimate repertoire size and how much clonotypes are shared between individuals, the study performed deep sequencing of blood TCR repertoires from roughly five healthy adults. Different laboratories and diverse techniques were used to prepare libraries and sequence TCR repertoires, to increase sequencing depth and limit assay-specific biases. Each donor's leukapheresis produced roughly between roughly 0.94 and 9.5 billion PBMCs.

Here is what the overall study found, with its caveats: The genetic and exposure-history diversity represented was limited by the small number of donors. Pairwise subsampling led to the expectation that sequencing depth would affect the degree of clonotype sharing among donors. Sampling was restricted to blood, and TCR repertoires in tissues likely differ from the TCR repertoires found in blood. Sharing across four donors was observed for around 4.8% of naive CD4, less than 4% of naive CD8, 2% to 2.5% of memory CD4, and about 0.39% of memory CD8 clonotypes. Larger estimated clonotype richness was generally found for naive subsets than for memory subsets. Incomplete sequencing was indicated by rarefaction of sorted-subset datasets, despite the large sequencing depth. Compared with non-shared clonotypes, the clonotypes found in all four sorted-subset donors had higher generation probabilities.

CD8 naive samples were obtained by positive selection for CCR7 among CD45RO-negative cells, yielding a CD45RA+CCR7+ population from which TemRA cells were excluded. Healthy HIV-negative adults with no recently reported acute infections or vaccinations were included as donors. Only Caucasian adults living in Nashville, Tennessee, USA were represented among the donors. Blood was collected by leukapheresis, and PBMCs were isolated by Ficoll-Histopaque density gradient centrifugation and then cryopreserved in liquid nitrogen vapor phase. Analytical flow cytometry was used to check the purity and quantity of every magnetically sorted T cell population. Each sorted fraction had its genomic DNA isolated and then quantified by UV absorbance on a Nanodrop 2000c.

Recombination connected TRBV13 to TRBJ1-2; the D gene cannot be resolved reliably. The clonotype comes from a man between 18 and 35 years old in good health. Sequenced sample: naive CD8+ T cells sorted from blood. What the cell subset or site label conveys for this sample: CD45RA+CCR7+. At the DNA level, the sequence is TGTGCCAGCAGCTTAGCCGAAGTGGATGGCTACACCTTC. This sequence encodes CASSLAEVDGYTF.